Listed below are T cell receptor beta chains from one sample, sequenced in a study of T cells after yellow fever vaccination. TCRdb reanalysed the 5' RACE reads using MiXCR and keeps one entry per CDR3 protein. This repertoire shows some 320,000 distinct CDR3 sequences, about 10% found once; its top ten account for 3.3%. Specimen: CD4+ T cells sorted from PBMCs, collected 45 days after the yellow fever booster vaccination. These receptors came from a man aged 18 to 30 who received the YFV17D yellow fever vaccine. Both conserved end residues are part of each CDR3. D genes are given only for firm matches. Not every row has a clone size; where given, it reads once, few, many or a size class.

few TRBD1 TRBJ1-1 TRBV18 CASSRGRGGTEAFF TGTGCCAGCTCAAGGGGGCGAGGGGGCACTGAAGCTTTCTTT
few - TRBJ1-3 TRBV6-5 CASSSDPTGNTIYF TGTGCCAGCAGCTCCGACCCAACAGGAAACACCATATATTTT
few TRBD1 TRBJ1-6 TRBV11-2 CASSPGDRVNSPLHF TGTGCCAGCAGCCCAGGGGACAGGGTTAATTCACCCCTCCACTTT
- TRBD1 TRBJ2-1 TRBV12-3/TRBV12-4 CASSRPGTGVDEQFF TGTGCCAGCTCCCGCCCCGGGACAGGGGTGGATGAGCAGTTCTTC
- - TRBJ1-3 TRBV3-1 CASRHRGNTIYF TGTGCCAGCAGACACCGTGGAAACACCATATATTTT
few - TRBJ2-6 TRBV7-2 CASRGTGTSLSGANVLTF TGTGCCAGCAGAGGCACGGGGACGTCCCTCTCTGGGGCCAACGTCCTGACTTTC
few - TRBJ2-5 TRBV7-2 CASSLNPGWETQYF TGTGCCAGCAGCTTAAATCCAGGCTGGGAGACCCAGTACTTC
- - TRBJ1-4 TRBV4-3 CASSQVVGDNEKLFF TGCGCCAGCAGCCAAGTGGTAGGAGATAATGAAAAACTGTTTTTT
few - TRBJ2-3 TRBV11-2 CASSSGPGTDTQYF TGTGCCAGCAGCTCAGGGCCGGGCACAGATACGCAGTATTTT
- TRBD2 TRBJ2-2 TRBV24-1 CATSDPGGPSELFF TGTGCCACCAGTGACCCGGGGGGGCCCTCGGAGCTGTTTTTT
few - TRBJ2-1 TRBV28 CASSSPGYNEQFF TGTGCCAGCAGTTCGCCAGGGTACAATGAGCAGTTCTTC
few - TRBJ1-5 TRBV10-3 CAISVEGVGSNQPQHF TGTGCCATCAGTGTGGAAGGGGTGGGGAGCAATCAGCCCCAGCATTTT
- - TRBJ2-7 TRBV10-1 CASSGPGTSKGEQYF TGCGCCAGCAGTGGCCCCGGGACATCGAAGGGGGAGCAGTACTTC
- TRBD1 TRBJ1-2 TRBV5-1 CAISDGQVYGYTF TGCGCCATCAGCGACGGACAGGTCTACGGCTACACCTTC
- TRBD2 TRBJ2-3 TRBV20-1 CSARDGSGGRQYF TGCAGTGCTAGAGATGGGAGCGGGGGTCGTCAGTATTTT
many TRBD2 TRBJ2-1 TRBV5-5 CASSLVILGGGANEQFF TGTGCCAGCAGCTTGGTGATTCTCGGCGGGGGGGCGAATGAGCAGTTCTTC
- - TRBJ2-5 TRBV18 CASSPAQSWETQYF TGTGCCAGCTCACCGGCCCAGTCCTGGGAGACCCAGTACTTC
few TRBD1 TRBJ1-2 TRBV12-3/TRBV12-4 CASSPDRALGYTF TGTGCCAGCAGCCCGGACAGGGCACTTGGCTACACCTTC
few - TRBJ2-3 TRBV5-4 CASSLPSGASDTQYF TGTGCCAGCAGCTTGCCGTCGGGGGCGTCAGATACGCAGTATTTT
- - TRBJ2-1 TRBV7-9 CASSFGLVNNEQFF TGTGCCAGCAGCTTCGGGCTGGTTAACAATGAGCAGTTCTTC
- - TRBJ1-2 TRBV5-1 CASSLGLDMGYGYTF TGCGCCAGCAGCTTGGGCTTGGACATGGGCTATGGCTACACCTTC
few TRBD1 TRBJ1-5 TRBV7-2 CASSQGVNQPQHF TGTGCCAGCAGTCAGGGGGTTAATCAGCCCCAGCATTTT
many TRBD2 TRBJ2-5 TRBV7-2 CASSYSGSQETQYF TGTGCCAGCAGCTACAGCGGGAGCCAAGAGACCCAGTACTTC